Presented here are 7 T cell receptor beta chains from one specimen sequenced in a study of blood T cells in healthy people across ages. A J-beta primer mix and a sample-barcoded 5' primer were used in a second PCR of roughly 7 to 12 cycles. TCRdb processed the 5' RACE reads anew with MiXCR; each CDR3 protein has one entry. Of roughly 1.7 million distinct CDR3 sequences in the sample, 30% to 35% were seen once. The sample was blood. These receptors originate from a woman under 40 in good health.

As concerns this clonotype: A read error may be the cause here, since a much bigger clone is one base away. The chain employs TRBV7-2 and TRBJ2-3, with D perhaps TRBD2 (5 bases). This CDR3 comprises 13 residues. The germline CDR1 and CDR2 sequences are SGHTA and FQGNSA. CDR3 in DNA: TGTGCCAACAGCTTACAACGGAGGGATACGCAGTATTTT. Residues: CANSLQRRDTQYF.

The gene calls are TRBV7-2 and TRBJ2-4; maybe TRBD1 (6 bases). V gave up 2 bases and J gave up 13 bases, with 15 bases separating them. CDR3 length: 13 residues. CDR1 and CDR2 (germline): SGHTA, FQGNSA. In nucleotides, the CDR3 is TGTGCCAGCAGCTTACGGACAGTCGGCTGGCAGTACTTC. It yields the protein CASSLRTVGWQYF.

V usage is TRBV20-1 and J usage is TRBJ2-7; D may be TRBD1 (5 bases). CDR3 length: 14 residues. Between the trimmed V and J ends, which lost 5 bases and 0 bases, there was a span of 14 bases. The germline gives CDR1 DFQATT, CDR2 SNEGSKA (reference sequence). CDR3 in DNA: TGCAGTGCTCCTAGACAGTGGAACTCCTACGAGCAGTACTTC. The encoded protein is CSAPRQWNSYEQYF.

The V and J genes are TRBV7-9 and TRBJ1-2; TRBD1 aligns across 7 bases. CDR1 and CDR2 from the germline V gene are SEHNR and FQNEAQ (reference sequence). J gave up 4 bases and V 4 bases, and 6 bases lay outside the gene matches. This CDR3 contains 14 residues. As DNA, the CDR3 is TGTGCCAGCAGCTCCGGGACAGAGATCTATGGCTACACCTTC. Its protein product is CASSSGTEIYGYTF.

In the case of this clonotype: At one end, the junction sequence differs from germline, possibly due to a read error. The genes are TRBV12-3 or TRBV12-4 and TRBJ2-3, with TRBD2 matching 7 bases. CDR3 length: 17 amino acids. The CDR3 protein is CASSFPLGRGSTDTEYF. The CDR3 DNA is TGTGCCAGCAGTTTCCCCCTAGGGCGGGGGTCCACAGATACGGAGTATTTT.

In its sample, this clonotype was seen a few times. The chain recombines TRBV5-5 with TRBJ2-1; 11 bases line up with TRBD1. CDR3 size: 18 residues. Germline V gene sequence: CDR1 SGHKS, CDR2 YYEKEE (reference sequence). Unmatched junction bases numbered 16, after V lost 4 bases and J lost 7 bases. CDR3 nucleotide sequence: TGTGCCAGCAGCCCGCGACTTCGGACAGGGGGCGAATGGAATGAGCAGTTCTTC. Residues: CASSPRLRTGGEWNEQFF.

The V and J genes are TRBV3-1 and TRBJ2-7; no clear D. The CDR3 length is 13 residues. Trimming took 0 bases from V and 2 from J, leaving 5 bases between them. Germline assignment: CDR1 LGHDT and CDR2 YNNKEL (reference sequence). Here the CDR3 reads CASSQDGPYEQYF. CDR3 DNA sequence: TGTGCCAGCAGCCAAGATGGCCCCTACGAGCAGTACTTC.